This record concerns one T cell receptor (beta chain) sequence. What it binds is unknown. The sample is drawn from a study of blood T cells in healthy people across ages. Primers used in a second PCR of roughly 6 to 11 cycles were a sample-barcoded 5' primer and a J-beta primer mix. Any given sample supplied a minimum of 2.5 million CDR3-containing paired-end reads. TCRdb re-called the 5' RACE reads with MiXCR, one entry per CDR3 protein. Of approximately 770,000 distinct CDR3 sequences in the sample, more than 45% were seen once. The CDR3 length is 16 residues. The trim removed 3 bases at V and 0 bases at J, leaving 6 bases unmatched. CDR1 is MDHEN and CDR2 is SYDVKM in the germline V gene. Whole-study findings and limits: No conclusive comparison of naive versus antigen-experienced cells was possible with unsorted PBMCs. TCR beta diversity was tightly associated with the proportion of naive T cells.

The chain joins TRBV28 to TRBJ2-3, with 7 bases aligning to TRBD2. The specimen was blood. This receptor was taken from a man aged 25-40 years in good health. Here the CDR3 reads CASSLLGTTSTDTQYF. CDR3 in DNA: TGTGCCAGCAGTTTGTTAGGGACTACTAGCACAGATACGCAGTATTTT.